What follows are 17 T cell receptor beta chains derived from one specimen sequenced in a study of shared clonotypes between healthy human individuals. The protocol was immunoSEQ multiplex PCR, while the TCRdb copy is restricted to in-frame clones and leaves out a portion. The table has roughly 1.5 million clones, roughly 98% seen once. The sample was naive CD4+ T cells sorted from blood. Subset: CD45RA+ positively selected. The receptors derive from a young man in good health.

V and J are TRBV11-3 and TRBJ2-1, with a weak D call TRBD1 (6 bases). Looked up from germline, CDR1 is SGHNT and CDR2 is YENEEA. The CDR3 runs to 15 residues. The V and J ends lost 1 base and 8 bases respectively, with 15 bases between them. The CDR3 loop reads CASSLVGSRGDEQFF. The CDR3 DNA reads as TGTGCCAGCAGCTTAGTGGGGTCCAGGGGTGATGAGCAGTTCTTC.

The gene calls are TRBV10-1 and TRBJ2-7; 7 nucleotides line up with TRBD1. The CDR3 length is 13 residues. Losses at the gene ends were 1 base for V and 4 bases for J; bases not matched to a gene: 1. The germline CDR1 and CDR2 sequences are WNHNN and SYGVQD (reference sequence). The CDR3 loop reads CASSEYRGYEQYF. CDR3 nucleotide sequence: TGCGCCAGCAGTGAGTACAGGGGATACGAGCAGTACTTC.

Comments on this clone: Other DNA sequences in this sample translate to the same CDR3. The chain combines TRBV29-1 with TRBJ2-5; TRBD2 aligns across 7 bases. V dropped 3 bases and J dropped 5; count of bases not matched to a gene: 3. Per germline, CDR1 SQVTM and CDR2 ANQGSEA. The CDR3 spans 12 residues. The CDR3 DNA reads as TGCAGCGTTGAGGGGGGGTCGGAGACCCAGTACTTC. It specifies CSVEGGSETQYF.

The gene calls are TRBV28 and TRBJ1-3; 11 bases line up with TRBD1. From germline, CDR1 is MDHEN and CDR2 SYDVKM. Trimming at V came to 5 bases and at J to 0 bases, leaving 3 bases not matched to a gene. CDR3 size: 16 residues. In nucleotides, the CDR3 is TGTGCCAGCAGTCGGACAGGGGGCCACTCTGGAAACACCATATATTTT. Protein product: CASSRTGGHSGNTIYF. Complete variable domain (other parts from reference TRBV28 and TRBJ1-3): DVKVTQSSRYLVKRTGEKVFLECVQDMDHENMFWYRQDPGLGLRLIYFSYDVKMKEKGDIPEGYSVSREKKERFSLILESASTNQTSMYLCASSRTGGHSGNTIYFGEGSWLTVV.

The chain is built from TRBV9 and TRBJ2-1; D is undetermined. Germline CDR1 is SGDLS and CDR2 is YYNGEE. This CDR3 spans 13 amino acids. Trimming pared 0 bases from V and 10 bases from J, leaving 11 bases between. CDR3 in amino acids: CASSVGPPREQFF. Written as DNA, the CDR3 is TGTGCCAGCAGCGTAGGCCCCCCCCGGGAGCAGTTCTTC.

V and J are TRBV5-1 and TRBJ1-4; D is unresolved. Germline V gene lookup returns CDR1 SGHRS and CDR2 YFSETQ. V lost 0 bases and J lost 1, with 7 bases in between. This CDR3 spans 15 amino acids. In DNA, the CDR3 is TGCGCCAGCAGCTTGGACAGCCGAACTAATGAAAAACTGTTTTTT. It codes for CASSLDSRTNEKLFF.

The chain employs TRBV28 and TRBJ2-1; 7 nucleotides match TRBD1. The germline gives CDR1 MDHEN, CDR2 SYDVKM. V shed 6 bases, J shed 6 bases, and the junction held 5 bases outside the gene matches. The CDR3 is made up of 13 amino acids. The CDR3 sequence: CASSPGTVNEQFF. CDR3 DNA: TGTGCCAGCAGCCCAGGGACAGTCAATGAGCAGTTCTTC.

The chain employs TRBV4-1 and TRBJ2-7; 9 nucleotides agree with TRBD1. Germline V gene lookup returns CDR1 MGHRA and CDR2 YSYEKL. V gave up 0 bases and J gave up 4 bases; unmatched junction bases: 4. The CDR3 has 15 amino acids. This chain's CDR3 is CASSQDRDRVYEQYF. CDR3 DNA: TGCGCCAGCAGCCAAGACCGGGACAGGGTGTACGAGCAGTACTTC.

The CDR3 sequence is CASSPRTAVTGELFF. CDR3 nucleotide sequence: TGTGCCAGCAGCCCCAGGACAGCGGTAACCGGGGAGCTGTTTTTT. The chain recombines TRBV11-2 with TRBJ2-2, with D possibly being TRBD1 (6 bases). The germline V and J ends were trimmed by 5 bases and 5 bases, with 15 bases remaining between them. Germline-derived CDR1 and CDR2 are SGHAT and FQNNGV. The CDR3 contains 15 residues.

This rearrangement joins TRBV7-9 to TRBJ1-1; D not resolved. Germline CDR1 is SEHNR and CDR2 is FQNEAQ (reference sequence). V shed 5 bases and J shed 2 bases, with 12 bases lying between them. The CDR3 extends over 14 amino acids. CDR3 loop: CASSQPDGNTEAFF. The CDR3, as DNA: TGTGCCAGCAGCCAACCGGACGGAAACACTGAAGCTTTCTTT.

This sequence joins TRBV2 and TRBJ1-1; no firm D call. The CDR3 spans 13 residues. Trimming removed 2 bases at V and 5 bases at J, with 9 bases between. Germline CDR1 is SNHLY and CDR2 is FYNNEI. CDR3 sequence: CASSESGTTEAFF. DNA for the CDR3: TGTGCCAGCAGTGAATCGGGCACGACTGAAGCTTTCTTT.

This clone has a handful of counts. CDR3 in amino acids: CASSPGTGRGYNEQFF. CDR3 nucleotides: TGTGCCAGCAGCCCGGGGACCGGGAGAGGGTACAATGAGCAGTTCTTC. This chain connects TRBV14 to TRBJ2-1; possible D gene TRBD2, 6 bases. V shed 4 bases and J shed 4 bases, with 17 bases lying between them. Germline V gene lookup returns CDR1 SGHDN and CDR2 FVKESK. The CDR3 length is 16 residues. Filled out from reference TRBV14 and TRBJ2-1, the complete variable domain reads EAGVTQFPSHSVIEKGQTVTLRCDPISGHDNLYWYRRVMGKEIKFLLHFVKESKQDESGMPNNRFLAERTGGTYSTLKVQPAELEDSGVYFCASSPGTGRGYNEQFFGPGTRLTVL.

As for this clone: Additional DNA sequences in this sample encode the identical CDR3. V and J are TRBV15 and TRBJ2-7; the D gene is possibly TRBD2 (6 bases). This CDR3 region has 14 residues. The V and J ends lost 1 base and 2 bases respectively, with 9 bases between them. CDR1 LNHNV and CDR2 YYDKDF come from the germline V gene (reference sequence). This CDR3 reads CATSRGGVPYEQYF. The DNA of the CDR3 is TGTGCCACCAGCAGAGGCGGGGTTCCCTACGAGCAGTACTTC.

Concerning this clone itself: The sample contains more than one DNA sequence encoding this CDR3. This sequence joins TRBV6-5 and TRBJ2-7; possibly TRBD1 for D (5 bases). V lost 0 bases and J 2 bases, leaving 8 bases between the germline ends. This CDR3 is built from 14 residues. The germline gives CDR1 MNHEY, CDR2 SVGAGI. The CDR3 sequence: CASSYSRTTYEQYF. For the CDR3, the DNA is TGTGCCAGCAGTTACTCGCGGACAACCTACGAGCAGTACTTC.

CDR3 in DNA: TGTGCCAGCAGCTTCCAGTGGGGGGAGACCCAGTACTTC. It specifies CASSFQWGETQYF. J is TRBJ2-5 and V is TRBV11-3; D is possibly TRBD1 or TRBD2 (5 bases each). CDR1 is SGHNT, CDR2 YENEEA, per germline. This CDR3 spans 13 amino acids. V lost 3 bases to trimming and J lost 5 bases, with 10 bases between them. The full variable domain, rest sourced from reference TRBV11-3 and TRBJ2-5, is EAGVVQSPRYKIIEKKQPVAFWCNPISGHNTLYWYLQNLGQGPELLIRYENEEAVDDSQLPKDRFSAERLKGVDSTLKIQPAELGDSAVYLCASSFQWGETQYFGPGTRLLVL.

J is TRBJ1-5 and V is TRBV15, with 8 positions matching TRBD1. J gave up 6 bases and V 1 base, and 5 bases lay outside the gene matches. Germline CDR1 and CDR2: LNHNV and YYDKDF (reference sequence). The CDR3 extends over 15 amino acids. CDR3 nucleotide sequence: TGTGCCACCAGCAGAGCTACAGGGGGGGGTCAGCCCCAGCATTTT. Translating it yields CATSRATGGGQPQHF.

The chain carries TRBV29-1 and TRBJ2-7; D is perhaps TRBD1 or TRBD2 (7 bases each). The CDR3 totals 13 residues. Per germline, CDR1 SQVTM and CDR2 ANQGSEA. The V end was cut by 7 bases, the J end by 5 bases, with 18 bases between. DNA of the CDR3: TGCAGCGCGTCACCGACAGGGAGGGACGAGCAGTACTTC. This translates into CSASPTGRDEQYF.